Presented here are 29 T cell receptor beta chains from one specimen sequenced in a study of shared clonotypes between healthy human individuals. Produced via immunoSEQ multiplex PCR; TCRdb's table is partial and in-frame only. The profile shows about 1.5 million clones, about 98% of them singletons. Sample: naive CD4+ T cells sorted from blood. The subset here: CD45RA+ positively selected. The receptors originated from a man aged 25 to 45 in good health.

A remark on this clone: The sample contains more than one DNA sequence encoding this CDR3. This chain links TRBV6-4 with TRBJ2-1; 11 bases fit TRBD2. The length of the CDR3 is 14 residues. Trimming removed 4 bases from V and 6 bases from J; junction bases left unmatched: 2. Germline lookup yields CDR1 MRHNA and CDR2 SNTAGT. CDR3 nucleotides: TGTGCCAGCAGTGGCCTAGCGGGGGGCAATGAGCAGTTCTTC. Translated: CASSGLAGGNEQFF.

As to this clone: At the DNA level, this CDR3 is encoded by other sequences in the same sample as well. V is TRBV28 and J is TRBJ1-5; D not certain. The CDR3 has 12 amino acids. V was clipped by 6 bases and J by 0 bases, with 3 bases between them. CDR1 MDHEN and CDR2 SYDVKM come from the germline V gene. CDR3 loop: CASRISNQPQHF. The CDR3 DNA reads TGTGCCAGCAGAATTAGCAATCAGCCCCAGCATTTT.

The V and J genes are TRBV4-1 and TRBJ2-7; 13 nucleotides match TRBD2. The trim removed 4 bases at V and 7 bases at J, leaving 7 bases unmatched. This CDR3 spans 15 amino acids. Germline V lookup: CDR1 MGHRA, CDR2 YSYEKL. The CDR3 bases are TGCGCCAGCAGCCCCGGACTAGCGGGAGCGGGGGAGCAGTACTTC. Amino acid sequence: CASSPGLAGAGEQYF.

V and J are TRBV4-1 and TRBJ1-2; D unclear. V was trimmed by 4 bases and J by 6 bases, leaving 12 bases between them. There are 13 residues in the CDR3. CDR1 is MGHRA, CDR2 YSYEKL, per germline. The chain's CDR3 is CASSRSSLDGYTF. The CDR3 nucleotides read TGCGCCAGCAGCCGATCGAGTCTCGATGGCTACACCTTC.

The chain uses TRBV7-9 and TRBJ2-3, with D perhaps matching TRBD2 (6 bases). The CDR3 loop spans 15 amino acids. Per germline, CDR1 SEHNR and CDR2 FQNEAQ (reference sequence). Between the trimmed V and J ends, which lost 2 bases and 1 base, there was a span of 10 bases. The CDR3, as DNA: TGTGCCAGCAGCTTATGGGGGGAGGGCACAGATACGCAGTATTTT. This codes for CASSLWGEGTDTQYF.

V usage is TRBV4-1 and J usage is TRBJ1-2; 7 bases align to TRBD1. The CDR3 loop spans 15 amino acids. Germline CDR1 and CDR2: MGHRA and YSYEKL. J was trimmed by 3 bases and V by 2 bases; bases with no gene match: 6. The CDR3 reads CASSQTGTAHYGYTF. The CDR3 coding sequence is TGCGCCAGCAGCCAAACCGGGACAGCACACTATGGCTACACCTTC.

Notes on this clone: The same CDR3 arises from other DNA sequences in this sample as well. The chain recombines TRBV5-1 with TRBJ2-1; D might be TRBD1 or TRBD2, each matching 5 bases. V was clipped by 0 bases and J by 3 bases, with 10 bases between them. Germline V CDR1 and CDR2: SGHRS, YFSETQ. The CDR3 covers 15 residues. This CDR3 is CASSLARGDYNEQFF. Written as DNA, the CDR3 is TGCGCCAGCAGCTTGGCACGAGGGGACTACAATGAGCAGTTCTTC.

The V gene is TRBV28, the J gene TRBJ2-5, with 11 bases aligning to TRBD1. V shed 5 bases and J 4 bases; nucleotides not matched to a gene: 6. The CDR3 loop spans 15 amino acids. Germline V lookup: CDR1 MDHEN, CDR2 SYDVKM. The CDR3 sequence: CASSTRTGGGETQYF. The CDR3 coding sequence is TGTGCCAGCAGTACCCGGACAGGGGGCGGAGAGACCCAGTACTTC.

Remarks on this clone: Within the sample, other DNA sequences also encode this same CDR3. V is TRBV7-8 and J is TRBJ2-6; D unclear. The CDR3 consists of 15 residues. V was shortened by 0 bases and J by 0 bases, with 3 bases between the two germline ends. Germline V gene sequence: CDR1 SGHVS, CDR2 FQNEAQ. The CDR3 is CASSLALSGANVLTF. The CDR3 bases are TGTGCCAGCAGCTTAGCACTCTCTGGGGCCAACGTCCTGACTTTC.

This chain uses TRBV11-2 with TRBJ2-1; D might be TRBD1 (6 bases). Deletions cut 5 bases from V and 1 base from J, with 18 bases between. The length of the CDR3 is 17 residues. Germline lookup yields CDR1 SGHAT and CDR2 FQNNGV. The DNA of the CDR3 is TGTGCCAGCAGCCCTCTTACGTCCAGGGGTTCCTACAATGAGCAGTTCTTC. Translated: CASSPLTSRGSYNEQFF.

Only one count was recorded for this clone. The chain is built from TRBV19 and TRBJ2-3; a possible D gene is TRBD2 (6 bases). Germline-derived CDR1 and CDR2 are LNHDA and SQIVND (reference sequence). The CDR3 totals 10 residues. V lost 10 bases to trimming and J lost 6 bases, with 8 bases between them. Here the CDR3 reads CATGVDTQYF. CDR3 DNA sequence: TGTGCCACGGGGGTGGATACGCAGTATTTT. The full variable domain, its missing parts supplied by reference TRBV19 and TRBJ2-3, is DGGITQSPKYLFRKEGQNVTLSCEQNLNHDAMYWYRQDPGQGLRLIYYSQIVNDFQKGDIAEGYSVSREKKESFPLTVTSAQKNPTAFYLCATGVDTQYFGPGTRLTVL.

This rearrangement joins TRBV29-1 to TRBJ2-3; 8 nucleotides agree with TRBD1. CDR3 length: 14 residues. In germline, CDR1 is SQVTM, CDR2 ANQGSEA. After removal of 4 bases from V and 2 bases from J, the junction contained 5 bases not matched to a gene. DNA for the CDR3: TGCAGCGTTGCTCGGACAGGGAACACAGATACGCAGTATTTT. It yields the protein CSVARTGNTDTQYF.

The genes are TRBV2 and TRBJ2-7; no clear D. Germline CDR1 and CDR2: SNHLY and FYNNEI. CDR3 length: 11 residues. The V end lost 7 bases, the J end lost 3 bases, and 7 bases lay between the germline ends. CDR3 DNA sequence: TGTGCCAGCATTCTCAACTACGAGCAGTACTTC. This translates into CASILNYEQYF.

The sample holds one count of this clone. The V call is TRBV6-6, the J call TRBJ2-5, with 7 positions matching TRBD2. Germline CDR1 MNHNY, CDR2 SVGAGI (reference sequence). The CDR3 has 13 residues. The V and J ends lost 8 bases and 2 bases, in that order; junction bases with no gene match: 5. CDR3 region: CASVSSGQETQYF. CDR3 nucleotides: TGTGCCAGCGTCTCTAGCGGTCAAGAGACCCAGTACTTC.

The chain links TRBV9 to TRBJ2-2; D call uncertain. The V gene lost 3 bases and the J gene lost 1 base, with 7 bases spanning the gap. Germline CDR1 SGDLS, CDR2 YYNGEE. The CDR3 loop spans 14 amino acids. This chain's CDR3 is CASSDMGNTGELFF. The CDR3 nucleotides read TGTGCCAGCAGCGATATGGGGAACACCGGGGAGCTGTTTTTT. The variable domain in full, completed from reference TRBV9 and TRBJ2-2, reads DSGVTQTPKHLITATGQRVTLRCSPRSGDLSVYWYQQSLDQGLQFLIQYYNGEERAKGNILERFSAQQFPDLHSELNLSSLELGDSALYFCASSDMGNTGELFFGEGSRLTVL.

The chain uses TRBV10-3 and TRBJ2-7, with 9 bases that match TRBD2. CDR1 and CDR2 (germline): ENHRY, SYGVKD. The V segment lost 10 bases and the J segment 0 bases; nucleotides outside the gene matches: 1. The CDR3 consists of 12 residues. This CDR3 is CASSGSSYEQYF. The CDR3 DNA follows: TGTGCCAGTAGCGGGAGCTCCTACGAGCAGTACTTC.

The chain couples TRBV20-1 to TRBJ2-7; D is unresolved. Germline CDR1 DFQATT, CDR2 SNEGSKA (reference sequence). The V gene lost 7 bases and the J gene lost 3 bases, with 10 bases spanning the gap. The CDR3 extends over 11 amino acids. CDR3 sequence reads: CSVSDGYEQYF. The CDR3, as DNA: TGCAGTGTGTCAGATGGCTACGAGCAGTACTTC.

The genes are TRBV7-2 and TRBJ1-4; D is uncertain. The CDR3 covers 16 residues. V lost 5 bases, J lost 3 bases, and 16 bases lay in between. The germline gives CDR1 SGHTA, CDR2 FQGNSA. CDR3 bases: TGTGCCAGCAGCCCCCACGCCCCTGGAGCTAATGAAAAACTGTTTTTT. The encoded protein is CASSPHAPGANEKLFF.

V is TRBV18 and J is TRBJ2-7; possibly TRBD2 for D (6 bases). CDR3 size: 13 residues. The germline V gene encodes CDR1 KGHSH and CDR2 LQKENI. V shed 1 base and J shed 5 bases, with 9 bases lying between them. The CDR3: CASSPRDLDEQYF. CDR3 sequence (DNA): TGTGCCAGCTCACCACGGGACTTAGACGAGCAGTACTTC. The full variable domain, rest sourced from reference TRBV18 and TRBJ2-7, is NAGVMQNPRHLVRRRGQEARLRCSPMKGHSHVYWYRQLPEEGLKFMVYLQKENIIDESGMPKERFSAEFPKEGPSILRIQQVVRGDSAAYFCASSPRDLDEQYFGPGTRLTVT.

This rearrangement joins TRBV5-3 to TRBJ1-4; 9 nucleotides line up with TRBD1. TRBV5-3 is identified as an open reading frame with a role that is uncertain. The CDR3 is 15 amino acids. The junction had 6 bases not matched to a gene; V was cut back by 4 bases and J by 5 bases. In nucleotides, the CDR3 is TGTGCCAGAAGCCAGGAGACAGGGGGAAATGAAAAACTGTTTTTT. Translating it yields CARSQETGGNEKLFF.

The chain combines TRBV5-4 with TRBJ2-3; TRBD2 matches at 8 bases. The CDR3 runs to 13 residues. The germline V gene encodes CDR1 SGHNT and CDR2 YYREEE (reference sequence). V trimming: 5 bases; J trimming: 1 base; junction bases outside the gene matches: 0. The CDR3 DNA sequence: TGTGCCAGCAGGACTAGCGGCACAGATACGCAGTATTTT. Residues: CASRTSGTDTQYF.

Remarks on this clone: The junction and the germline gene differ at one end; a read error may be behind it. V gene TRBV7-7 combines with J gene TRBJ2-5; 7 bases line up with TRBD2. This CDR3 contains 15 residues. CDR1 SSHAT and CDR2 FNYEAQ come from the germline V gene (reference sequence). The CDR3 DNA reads TGTGCTAGCAGCCGACGAGCGGGATCACAAGAGACCCAGTACTTC. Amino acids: CASSRRAGSQETQYF.

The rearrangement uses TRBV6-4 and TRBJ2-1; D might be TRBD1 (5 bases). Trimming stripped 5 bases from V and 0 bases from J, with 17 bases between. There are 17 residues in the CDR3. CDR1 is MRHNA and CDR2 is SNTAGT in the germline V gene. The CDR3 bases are TGTGCCAGCAGTCCCTACGCCGACAGACTCTCCTACAATGAGCAGTTCTTC. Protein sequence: CASSPYADRLSYNEQFF.

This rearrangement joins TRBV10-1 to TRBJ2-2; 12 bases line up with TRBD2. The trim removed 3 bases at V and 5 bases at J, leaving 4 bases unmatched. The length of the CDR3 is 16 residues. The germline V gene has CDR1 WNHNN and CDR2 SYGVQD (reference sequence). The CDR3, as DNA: TGCGCCAGCAGTGATGTGACTAGCGGGAGAACCGGGGAGCTGTTTTTT. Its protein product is CASSDVTSGRTGELFF.

The CDR3 here is CASSLEGGLKTQYF. The CDR3 region has the DNA TGTGCCAGCAGCTTAGAGGGGGGCCTTAAAACCCAGTACTTC. This sequence joins TRBV7-2 and TRBJ2-5; D tentatively reads TRBD1 or TRBD2 (6 bases each). Trimming removed 1 base at V and 8 bases at J, with 14 bases between. Germline V lookup: CDR1 SGHTA, CDR2 FQGNSA. The CDR3 spans 14 residues. Full variable domain (rest looked up from reference TRBV7-2 and TRBJ2-5): GAGVSQSPSNKVTEKGKDVELRCDPISGHTALYWYRQSLGQGLEFLIYFQGNSAPDKSGLPSDRFSAERTGGSVSTLTIQRTQQEDSAVYLCASSLEGGLKTQYFGPGTRLLVL.

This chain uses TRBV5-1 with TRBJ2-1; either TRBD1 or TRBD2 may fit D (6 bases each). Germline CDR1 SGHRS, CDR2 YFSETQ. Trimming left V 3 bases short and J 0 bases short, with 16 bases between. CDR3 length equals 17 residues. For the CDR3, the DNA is TGCGCCAGCAGCTCACTCCCGGGGGCCCTCTCCTACAATGAGCAGTTCTTC. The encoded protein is CASSSLPGALSYNEQFF.

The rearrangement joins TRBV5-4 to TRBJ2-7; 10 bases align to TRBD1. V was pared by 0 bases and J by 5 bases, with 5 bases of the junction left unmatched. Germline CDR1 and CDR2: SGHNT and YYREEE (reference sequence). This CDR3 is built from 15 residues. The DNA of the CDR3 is TGTGCCAGCAGCTTGGGAGACAGGGGGCGCCACGAGCAGTACTTC. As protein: CASSLGDRGRHEQYF.

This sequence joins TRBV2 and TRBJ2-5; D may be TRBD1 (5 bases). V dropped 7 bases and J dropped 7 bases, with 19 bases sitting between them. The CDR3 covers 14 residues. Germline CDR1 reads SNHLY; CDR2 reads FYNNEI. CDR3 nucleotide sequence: TGTGCCAGCACAGGGCCAGCCAGCTTCGGGACCCAGTACTTC. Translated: CASTGPASFGTQYF.

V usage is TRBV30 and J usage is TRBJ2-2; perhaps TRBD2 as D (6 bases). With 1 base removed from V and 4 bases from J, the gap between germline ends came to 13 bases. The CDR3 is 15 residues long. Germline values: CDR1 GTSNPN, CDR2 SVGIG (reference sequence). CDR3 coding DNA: TGTGCCTGGAGTGCGAGACTAGGCGTCACCGGGGAGCTGTTTTTT. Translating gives CAWSARLGVTGELFF.